This T cell receptor (beta chain) was captured by sequencing in a study of Ad26.COV2.S vaccination and SARS-CoV-2 variants. Study-level findings and limits: Responses of T cells in total may have been underestimated by the TCR breadth and depth analyses.

Only in-frame clones appear in the TCRdb table, and some are missing; sequencing was by immunoSEQ multiplex PCR. The repertoire holds just under 250,000 clones, with 88% as singletons. Regarding treatment: around 19 received Ad26.COV2.S at low or high dose, single or two shots; about 5 received placebo; per-sample allocation not given. Day 63 after the first injection of vaccine or placebo was the sampling time. The CDR3 loop spans 11 amino acids. Trimming removed 5 bases from V and 7 bases from J, with 9 bases in between. Germline CDR1 reads MNHEY; CDR2 reads SVGEGT. About this clone: What it recognizes is unknown.

The chain combines TRBV6-2 or TRBV6-3 with TRBJ2-7, with TRBD2 as a possible D gene (6 bases). Material: peripheral blood, obtained in a trial of Ad26.COV2.S vaccine versus placebo. This clonotype was sampled from a person between 18 and 60 years old who received the Ad26.COV2.S COVID-19 vaccine or a placebo. The CDR3 DNA reads TGTGCCAGCAGTCAGGAGGGGGAGCAGTACTTC. Translation: CASSQEGEQYF.